This TCR beta chain was captured by sequencing in a study of identical twins. This CDR3 has 15 amino acids. The germline V gene encodes CDR1 MNHNY and CDR2 SVGAGI (reference sequence). V was clipped by 0 bases and J by 4 bases; unmatched bases: 2. Study-wide results and caveats: Partial confounding of zero-insertion analyses by invariant MAIT and iNKT cells was possible. Rather than following the same donors, the conclusions depended on cross-sectional statistical analysis. With beta out-of-frame sequences, excess sharing by twins was weaker.

MiXCR, run by TCRdb on the 5' RACE reads, gives a single entry per CDR3 protein. The sample carries 1,800,000 or so distinct CDR3 sequences, about 32% recorded once. This clonotype came up many times. Its antigen is not identified. The sequence derives from a newborn girl in good health. The chain employs TRBV6-6 and TRBJ1-5; 8 positions match TRBD1. Sequencing input: cord blood. The CDR3 region has the DNA TGTGCCAGCAGTTACTCGGACAGGGCAAATCAGCCCCAGCATTTT. This gives the protein CASSYSDRANQPQHF.